This T cell receptor (beta chain) derives from a study of identical twins. This clonotype showed up many times. Trimming shortened V by 2 bases and J by 11 bases, and 16 bases separated the two germline ends. Germline CDR1 is SGHNT and CDR2 is YENEEA. CDR3 size: 14 residues. MiXCR, run by TCRdb on the 5' RACE reads, gives a single entry per CDR3 protein. The table lists roughly 350,000 distinct CDR3 sequences, about 10% of them singletons. The chain recombines TRBV11-3 with TRBJ2-1; weak D call: TRBD1 (5 bases). Specimen: naive T cells sorted from blood. This clonotype was sampled from a woman in her 50s in good health. CDR3 sequence (DNA): TGTGCCAGCAGCTTAAGGCAGGGTAACGGTAAGCAGTTCTTC. It specifies CASSLRQGNGKQFF. Full variable domain (outside the CDR3, taken from reference TRBV11-3 and TRBJ2-1): EAGVVQSPRYKIIEKKQPVAFWCNPISGHNTLYWYLQNLGQGPELLIRYENEEAVDDSQLPKDRFSAERLKGVDSTLKIQPAELGDSAVYLCASSLRQGNGKQFFGPGTRLTVL.